The table lists the clone carrying this T cell receptor beta chain with a count of one. The data originate from a study of blood T cell repertoires in COVID-19. TCRdb keeps only in-frame clones here, not all; method: immunoSEQ multiplex PCR. The sample carries some 220,000 clones, over 75% recorded once. The trim removed 3 bases at V and 6 bases at J, leaving 10 bases unmatched. The CDR3 loop spans 17 amino acids. Germline-derived CDR1 and CDR2 are MNHNS and SASEGT. The sample taken for sequencing was PBMCs or T cells enriched from blood (not recorded which). This clonotype originated in a young woman in a cohort exposed to, infected with or recovered from COVID-19 (not recorded which). The chain is built from TRBV6-1 and TRBJ1-6; TRBD1 agrees at 8 bases. As DNA, the CDR3 is TGTGCCAGCAGTGAGAGAGCCCCGGGACAGGTTAATTCACCCCTCCACTTT. Translating it yields CASSERAPGQVNSPLHF.